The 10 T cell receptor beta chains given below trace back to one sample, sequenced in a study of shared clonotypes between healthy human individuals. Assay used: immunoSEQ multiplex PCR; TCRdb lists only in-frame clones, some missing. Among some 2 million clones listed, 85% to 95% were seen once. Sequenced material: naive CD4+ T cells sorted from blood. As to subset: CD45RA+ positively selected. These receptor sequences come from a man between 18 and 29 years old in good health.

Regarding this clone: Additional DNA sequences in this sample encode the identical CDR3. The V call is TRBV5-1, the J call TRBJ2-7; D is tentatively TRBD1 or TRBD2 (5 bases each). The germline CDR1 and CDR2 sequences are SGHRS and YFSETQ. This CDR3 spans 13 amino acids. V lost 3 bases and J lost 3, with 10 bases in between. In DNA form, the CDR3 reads TGCGCCAGCAGCTCGAGGGGCAGCTACGAGCAGTACTTC. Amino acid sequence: CASSSRGSYEQYF.

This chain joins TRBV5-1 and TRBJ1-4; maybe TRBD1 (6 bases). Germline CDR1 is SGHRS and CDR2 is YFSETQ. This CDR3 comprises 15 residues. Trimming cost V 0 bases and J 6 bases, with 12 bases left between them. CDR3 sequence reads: CASSLEGGRYEKLFF. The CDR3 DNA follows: TGCGCCAGCAGCTTGGAAGGGGGACGGTATGAAAAACTGTTTTTT.

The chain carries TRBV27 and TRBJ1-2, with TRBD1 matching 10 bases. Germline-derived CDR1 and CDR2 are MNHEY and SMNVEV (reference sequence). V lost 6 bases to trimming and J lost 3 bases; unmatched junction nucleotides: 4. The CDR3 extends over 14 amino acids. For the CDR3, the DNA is TGTGCCAGCAGCCGGGACAGGGGTGACTATGGCTACACCTTC. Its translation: CASSRDRGDYGYTF.

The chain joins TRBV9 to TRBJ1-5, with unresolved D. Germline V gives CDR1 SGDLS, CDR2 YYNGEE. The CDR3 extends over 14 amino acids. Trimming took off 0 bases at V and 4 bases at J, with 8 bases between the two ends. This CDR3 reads CASSVDPFNQPQHF. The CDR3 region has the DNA TGTGCCAGCAGCGTAGATCCGTTTAATCAGCCCCAGCATTTT.

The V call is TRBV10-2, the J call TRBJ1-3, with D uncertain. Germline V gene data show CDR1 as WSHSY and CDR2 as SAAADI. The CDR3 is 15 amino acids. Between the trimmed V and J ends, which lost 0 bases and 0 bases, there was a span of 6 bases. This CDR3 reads CASSESGNSGNTIYF. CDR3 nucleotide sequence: TGCGCCAGCAGTGAGTCGGGGAACTCTGGAAACACCATATATTTT.

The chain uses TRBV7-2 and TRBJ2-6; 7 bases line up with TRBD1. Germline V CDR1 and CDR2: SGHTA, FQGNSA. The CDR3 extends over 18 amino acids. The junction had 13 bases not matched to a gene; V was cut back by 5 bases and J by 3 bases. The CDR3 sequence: CASSPESQGVSGANVLTF. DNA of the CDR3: TGTGCCAGCAGCCCGGAGTCCCAGGGGGTTAGTGGGGCCAACGTCCTGACTTTC. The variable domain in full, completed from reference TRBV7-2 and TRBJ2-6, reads GAGVSQSPSNKVTEKGKDVELRCDPISGHTALYWYRQSLGQGLEFLIYFQGNSAPDKSGLPSDRFSAERTGGSVSTLTIQRTQQEDSAVYLCASSPESQGVSGANVLTFGAGSRLTVL.

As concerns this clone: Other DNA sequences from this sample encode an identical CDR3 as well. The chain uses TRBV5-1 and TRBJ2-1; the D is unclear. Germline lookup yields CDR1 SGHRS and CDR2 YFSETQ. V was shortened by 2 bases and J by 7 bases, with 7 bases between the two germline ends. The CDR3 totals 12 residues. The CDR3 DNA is TGCGCCAGCAGCTTACGCCTAAATGAGCAGTTCTTC. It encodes CASSLRLNEQFF.

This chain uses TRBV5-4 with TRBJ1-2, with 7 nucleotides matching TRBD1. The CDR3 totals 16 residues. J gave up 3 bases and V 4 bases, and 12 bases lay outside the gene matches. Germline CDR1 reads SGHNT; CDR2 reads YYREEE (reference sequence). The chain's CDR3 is CASSPGTELHYYGYTF. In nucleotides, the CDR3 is TGTGCCAGCAGCCCGGGGACAGAATTACACTACTATGGCTACACCTTC. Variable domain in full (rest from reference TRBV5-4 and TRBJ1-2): ETGVTQSPTHLIKTRGQQVTLRCSSQSGHNTVSWYQQALGQGPQFIFQYYREEENGRGNFPPRFSGLQFPNYSSELNVNALELDDSALYLCASSPGTELHYYGYTFGSGTRLTVV.

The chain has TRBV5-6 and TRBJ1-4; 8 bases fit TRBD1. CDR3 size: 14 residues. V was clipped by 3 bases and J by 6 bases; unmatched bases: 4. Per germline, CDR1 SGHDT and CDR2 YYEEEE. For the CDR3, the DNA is TGTGCCAGCAGCTCCGACAGGGGCTATGAAAAACTGTTTTTT. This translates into CASSSDRGYEKLFF.

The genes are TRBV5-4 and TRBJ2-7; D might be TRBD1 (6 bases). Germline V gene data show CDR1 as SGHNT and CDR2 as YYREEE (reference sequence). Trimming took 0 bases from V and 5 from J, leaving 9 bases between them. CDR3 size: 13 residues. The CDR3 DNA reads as TGTGCCAGCAGCTTGGACAGGGCTAACGAGCAGTACTTC. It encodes CASSLDRANEQYF.